A selection of T cell receptor beta chains follows, all from one sample in a study of response to subunit inactivated influenza vaccine. In TCRdb, the RT-PCR reads were re-called with MiXCR into one record per CDR3 protein. The sample includes about 160,000 distinct CDR3 sequences, approximately 11% of them seen just once. The sample in question was non-naive T cells sorted from PBMCs, obtained 35 to 45 days after vaccination. The source of these receptors is a man aged 50 to 59 who received an inactivated influenza vaccine. The CDR3 runs from the conserved cysteine through the conserved F or W. The D gene is left open where the match is weak. Expanded clones get a size class; other rows say once, few or many, or leave the size out.

>TRBV2|-|-|TRBJ1-1
CASTIQGNTEAFF
TGTGCCAGCACTATACAGGGGAACACTGAAGCTTTCTTT
>TRBV11-2|-|-|TRBJ1-2
CASSLDTGRGYGYTF
TGTGCCAGCAGCTTAGATACCGGCCGGGGCTATGGCTACACCTTC
>TRBV5-4|few|-|TRBJ2-3
CASSLLQGGTDTQYF
TGTGCCAGCAGCTTGTTACAGGGTGGCACAGATACGCAGTATTTT
>TRBV11-2|many|TRBD1|TRBJ2-3
CASSLGGQGDGNTDTQYF
TGTGCCAGCAGCTTAGGCGGACAGGGTGACGGTAACACAGATACGCAGTATTTT
>TRBV9|few|TRBD2|TRBJ2-3
CASSVGASGSLDTQYF
TGTGCCAGCAGCGTAGGGGCTAGCGGGAGTCTAGATACGCAGTATTTT
>TRBV11-1|many|-|TRBJ2-3
CASSLPPPRQISTDTQYF
TGTGCCAGCAGCTTACCTCCACCTCGACAGATTAGCACAGATACGCAGTATTTT
>TRBV9|few|-|TRBJ1-1
CASSVVSGNTEAFF
TGTGCCAGCAGCGTAGTTTCTGGGAACACTGAAGCTTTCTTT
>TRBV18|few|TRBD1|TRBJ2-7
CASSPLRGRGDEQYF
TGTGCCAGCTCACCTCTCAGGGGGCGAGGCGACGAGCAGTACTTC
>TRBV7-9|-|-|TRBJ1-1
CASSAGTTNTEAFF
TGTGCCAGCAGCGCCGGGACAACGAACACTGAAGCTTTCTTT
>TRBV7-9|few|-|TRBJ2-1
CASSLGTPVGRLNEQFF
TGTGCCAGCAGCTTAGGGACCCCGGTGGGACGCTTAAATGAGCAGTTCTTC
>TRBV29-1|many|-|TRBJ2-2
CSVEESPGTGELFF
TGCAGCGTTGAAGAAAGTCCTGGGACCGGGGAGCTGTTTTTT
>TRBV20-1|few|TRBD2|TRBJ2-5
CSAREAGLAGDLRQTQYF
TGCAGTGCTAGAGAAGCGGGACTAGCGGGAGACCTTAGGCAGACCCAGTACTTC
>TRBV29-1|-|TRBD1|TRBJ2-3
CRRAGDRDTDTQYF
TGCAGAAGAGCAGGGGACAGGGACACAGATACGCAGTATTTT
>TRBV11-1|few|-|TRBJ2-2
CASRWSGTNTGELFF
TGTGCCAGCCGTTGGTCGGGAACGAACACCGGGGAGCTGTTTTTT
>TRBV11-2|many|TRBD1|TRBJ2-7
CASSPDRSKTYEQYF
TGTGCCAGCAGCCCGGACAGGAGTAAAACCTACGAGCAGTACTTC
>TRBV7-9|-|-|TRBJ2-4
CASSLPEAKNIQYF
TGTGCCAGCAGCTTACCTGAAGCCAAAAACATTCAGTACTTC
>TRBV20-1|-|-|TRBJ1-5
CSARSRAGGNQPQHF
TGCAGTGCTAGAAGTAGGGCAGGGGGCAATCAGCCCCAGCATTTT
>TRBV11-1|-|TRBD1|TRBJ1-3
CASSPFGTGALSGNTIYF
TGTGCCAGCAGCCCATTCGGGACAGGGGCCCTTTCTGGAAACACCATATATTTT
>TRBV15|many|-|TRBJ2-3
CATSRDVRGVPYF
TGTGCCACCAGCAGAGATGTTCGGGGAGTCCCGTATTTT
>TRBV9|many|TRBD1|TRBJ2-5
CASSSGTEETQYF
TGTGCCAGCAGCTCCGGGACAGAAGAGACCCAGTACTTC
>TRBV5-1|-|-|TRBJ2-7
CASSSDPYGAYEQYF
TGCGCCAGCAGTTCAGACCCTTATGGTGCGTACGAGCAGTACTTC
>TRBV5-6|-|-|TRBJ1-4
CASSLWTAEKLFF
TGTGCCAGCAGCTTGTGGACAGCTGAAAAACTGTTTTTT
>TRBV28|-|-|TRBJ1-2
CASSLSGPRQTNNYGYTF
TGTGCCAGCAGTTTATCCGGACCGCGACAAACCAATAACTATGGCTACACCTTC
>TRBV4-2|few|-|TRBJ1-1
CASSQRGNTEAFF
TGTGCCAGCAGCCAACGGGGGAACACTGAAGCTTTCTTT
>TRBV28|-|TRBD1|TRBJ1-6
CASWTGYNSPLHF
TGTGCCAGCTGGACAGGTTATAATTCACCCCTCCACTTT
>TRBV6-1|few|-|TRBJ2-4
CASSEGSLGIQYF
TGTGCCAGCAGTGAAGGCTCCCTGGGCATTCAGTACTTC
>TRBV29-1|-|-|TRBJ2-2
CSVGEITGELFF
TGCAGCGTTGGTGAGATCACCGGGGAGCTGTTTTTT
>TRBV5-5|-|TRBD2|TRBJ2-5
CASSSPTSGAGETQYF
TGTGCCAGCAGCTCACCGACTAGCGGGGCGGGGGAGACCCAGTACTTC
>TRBV6-2/TRBV6-3|-|-|TRBJ1-1
CASSYAWNTEAFF
TGTGCCAGCAGTTACGCATGGAACACTGAAGCTTTCTTT
>TRBV20-1|few|TRBD2|TRBJ2-7
CSAKTSGVTYEQYF
TGCAGTGCTAAGACTAGCGGGGTAACCTACGAGCAGTACTTC
>TRBV7-2|few|-|TRBJ1-1
CASSTQGSPNTEAFF
TGTGCCAGCAGCACCCAGGGCAGCCCCAACACTGAAGCTTTCTTT
>TRBV13|few|TRBD2|TRBJ2-1
CASSLEASGRGGNNEQFF
TGTGCCAGCAGCTTAGAGGCTAGCGGGAGGGGGGGTAACAATGAGCAGTTCTTC
>TRBV5-4|-|-|TRBJ2-7
CASSPSRETASYEQYF
TGTGCCAGCAGCCCTTCCCGGGAGACGGCATCGTACGAGCAGTACTTC
>TRBV12-3/TRBV12-4|many|TRBD1|TRBJ2-7
CASSLFPGGPYEQYF
TGTGCCAGCAGTTTATTTCCAGGGGGCCCCTACGAGCAGTACTTC
>TRBV3-1|many|-|TRBJ2-5
CASSAGLQETQYF
TGTGCCAGCAGTGCGGGACTGCAAGAGACCCAGTACTTC
>TRBV6-1|-|-|TRBJ2-1
CASSDLVNEQFF
TGTGCCAGCAGTGATTTGGTCAATGAGCAGTTCTTC
>TRBV2|many|-|TRBJ2-3
CASSEEGGHLWQYF
TGTGCCAGCAGTGAAGAGGGGGGACACCTTTGGCAGTATTTT
>TRBV3-1|few|TRBD2|TRBJ2-7
CASSQGEGRYEQYF
TGTGCCAGCAGCCAAGGGGAGGGAAGATACGAGCAGTACTTC
>TRBV7-2|few|-|TRBJ2-2
CASSTSGNTGELFF
TGTGCCAGCAGCACGAGCGGAAACACCGGGGAGCTGTTTTTT
>TRBV5-1|-|TRBD1|TRBJ2-4
CASSSGQGIDRNIQYF
TGCGCCAGCAGCTCGGGACAGGGGATCGATAGAAACATTCAGTACTTC
>TRBV10-3|many|TRBD1|TRBJ2-7
CAITGEGTGGYEQYF
TGTGCCATCACCGGAGAGGGGACAGGGGGCTACGAGCAGTACTTC
>TRBV5-1|-|-|TRBJ2-7
CASSPRGGGGYEQYF
TGCGCCAGCAGCCCTCGTGGGGGTGGTGGCTACGAGCAGTACTTC
>TRBV7-2|-|-|TRBJ2-1
CASSSRPTSSPYNEQFF
TGTGCCAGCAGCTCACGTCCGACATCGTCCCCCTACAATGAGCAGTTCTTC
>TRBV5-5|-|-|TRBJ2-1
CASGPGPVCEQFF
TGTGCCAGCGGACCCGGGCCAGTCTGTGAGCAGTTCTTC
>TRBV4-2|few|TRBD1|TRBJ2-7
CASSQDSWTGSSYEQYF
TGTGCCAGCAGCCAAGATTCATGGACAGGAAGCTCCTACGAGCAGTACTTC
>TRBV14|-|-|TRBJ2-3
CASSQADTTQYF
TGTGCCAGCAGCCAAGCCGACACCACGCAGTATTTT
>TRBV2|many|-|TRBJ2-1
CASSDTAAASDEQFF
TGTGCCAGCAGTGATACCGCAGCCGCGTCGGATGAGCAGTTCTTC
>TRBV7-2|-|-|TRBJ2-7
CASSLATEGGEQYF
TGTGCCAGCAGCTTAGCCACGGAAGGGGGCGAGCAGTACTTC
>TRBV12-3/TRBV12-4|many|TRBD2|TRBJ2-1
CASSSTSGYNEQFF
TGTGCCAGCAGTTCGACTAGCGGCTACAATGAGCAGTTCTTC
>TRBV20-1|few|-|TRBJ1-5
CSATLTGPNQPQHF
TGCAGTGCTACGCTAACAGGGCCCAATCAGCCCCAGCATTTT
>TRBV6-1|few|TRBD1|TRBJ2-1
CASSEPGQGTGRQFF
TGTGCCAGCAGTGAACCGGGACAGGGGACTGGTCGGCAGTTCTTC
>TRBV5-1|-|-|TRBJ2-5
CASSLSGAHETQYF
TGCGCCAGCAGCTTGTCGGGCGCCCACGAGACCCAGTACTTC
>TRBV20-1|many|-|TRBJ1-6
CSARLTGSYNSPLHF
TGCAGTGCTAGATTGACAGGCTCCTATAATTCACCCCTCCACTTT
>TRBV7-9|-|TRBD2|TRBJ2-1
CASSPPSGMPYNEQFF
TGTGCCAGCAGCCCCCCTAGCGGGATGCCCTACAATGAGCAGTTCTTC